Listed below are T cell receptor beta chains from one sample, sequenced in a study of T cells in localized non-small cell lung cancer. Sequencing was performed with immunoSEQ multiplex PCR; in TCRdb, only in-frame clones are kept and a portion is missing. Of roughly 40,000 clones listed, around nine tenths were seen once; the top ten hold roughly 2.5%. Sequences were derived from peripheral blood, sampled before any cancer treatment. The receptors shown here come from a woman aged 35 to 70 with stage I lung adenocarcinoma. The CDR3 runs from the conserved cysteine through the conserved F or W. Each record gives: V gene, clone size, J gene, D gene, CDR3 protein, CDR3 DNA. The D gene is left open where the match is weak. The size of a clone is reported for some rows only, either as once, few or many, or as a class for expanded clones.

v_gene: TRBV20-1
abundance: .
j_gene: TRBJ2-1
d_gene: .
CDR3aa: CSAREYGEQFF
CDR3nt: TGCAGTGCTAGAGAATACGGCGAGCAGTTCTTC

v_gene: TRBV28
abundance: .
j_gene: TRBJ2-7
d_gene: TRBD2
CDR3aa: CASSLTSGSYEQYF
CDR3nt: TGTGCCAGCAGTTTGACTAGCGGGAGTTACGAGCAGTACTTC

v_gene: TRBV6-4
abundance: .
j_gene: TRBJ2-7
d_gene: TRBD1
CDR3aa: CASSMTGNFHEQYF
CDR3nt: TGTGCCAGCAGTATGACAGGGAATTTCCACGAGCAGTACTTC

v_gene: TRBV6-5
abundance: .
j_gene: TRBJ1-1
d_gene: TRBD1
CDR3aa: CASSYIRGQFAEAFF
CDR3nt: TGTGCCAGCAGTTACATCAGGGGGCAATTCGCTGAAGCTTTCTTT

v_gene: TRBV29-1
abundance: few
j_gene: TRBJ2-7
d_gene: .
CDR3aa: CSVEWSREGNSYEQYF
CDR3nt: TGCAGCGTTGAATGGTCCCGTGAGGGGAACTCCTACGAGCAGTACTTC

v_gene: TRBV25-1
abundance: once
j_gene: TRBJ2-4
d_gene: .
CDR3aa: CASSKEAIDIQYF
CDR3nt: TGTGCCAGCAGCAAGGAGGCGATAGACATTCAGTACTTC

v_gene: TRBV28
abundance: .
j_gene: TRBJ2-1
d_gene: TRBD1
CDR3aa: CASTSAGGLYKGYNEQFF
CDR3nt: TGTGCCAGCACGAGCGCAGGGGGCCTCTACAAGGGATACAATGAGCAGTTCTTC

v_gene: TRBV19
abundance: once
j_gene: TRBJ1-1
d_gene: TRBD1
CDR3aa: CASSIDRKYRGHVCNTEAFF
CDR3nt: TGTGCCAGTAGTATAGATCGAAAATACAGGGGGCACGTTTGTAACACTGAAGCTTTCTTT

v_gene: TRBV5-5
abundance: few
j_gene: TRBJ2-2
d_gene: .
CDR3aa: CASSWDGSNTGELFF
CDR3nt: TGTGCCAGCAGTTGGGACGGTTCGAACACCGGGGAGCTGTTTTTT

v_gene: TRBV19
abundance: .
j_gene: TRBJ1-2
d_gene: .
CDR3aa: CASSPRTADNYGYTF
CDR3nt: TGTGCCAGTAGTCCGCGGACGGCCGATAACTATGGCTACACCTTC

v_gene: TRBV4-1
abundance: .
j_gene: TRBJ2-1
d_gene: .
CDR3aa: CASSQDFGQTYNEQFF
CDR3nt: TGCGCCAGCAGCCAAGATTTCGGACAGACCTACAATGAGCAGTTCTTC

v_gene: TRBV30
abundance: .
j_gene: TRBJ2-5
d_gene: .
CDR3aa: CAWSVPGGAQYF
CDR3nt: TGTGCCTGGAGTGTACCGGGCGGGGCCCAGTACTTC

v_gene: TRBV7-8
abundance: .
j_gene: TRBJ2-7
d_gene: .
CDR3aa: CASSLPGFYEQYF
CDR3nt: TGTGCCAGCAGCTTACCAGGGTTCTACGAGCAGTACTTC

v_gene: TRBV28
abundance: .
j_gene: TRBJ2-1
d_gene: .
CDR3aa: CASSLGLDVEQFF
CDR3nt: TGTGCCAGCAGTTTGGGACTGGACGTTGAGCAGTTCTTC

v_gene: TRBV6-5
abundance: few
j_gene: TRBJ1-3
d_gene: .
CDR3aa: CASSGDSGNTIYF
CDR3nt: TGTGCCAGCAGCGGAGACTCTGGAAACACCATATATTTT

v_gene: TRBV7-9
abundance: .
j_gene: TRBJ2-7
d_gene: .
CDR3aa: CASSLRQDHEQYF
CDR3nt: TGTGCCAGCAGCCTAAGACAGGATCATGAGCAGTACTTC

v_gene: TRBV5-8
abundance: .
j_gene: TRBJ1-5
d_gene: TRBD1
CDR3aa: CASSPLAGGNQPQHF
CDR3nt: TGTGCCAGCAGCCCCCTGGCAGGGGGGAATCAGCCCCAGCATTTT

v_gene: TRBV5-1
abundance: .
j_gene: TRBJ2-2
d_gene: TRBD2
CDR3aa: CASSLLPSGTNTGELFF
CDR3nt: TGCGCCAGCAGCTTGTTGCCTAGCGGGACGAACACCGGGGAGCTGTTTTTT

v_gene: TRBV6-5
abundance: .
j_gene: TRBJ1-5
d_gene: TRBD1
CDR3aa: CASSRDRQGQPQHF
CDR3nt: TGTGCCAGCAGTCGGGACAGACAGGGACAGCCCCAGCATTTT

v_gene: TRBV7-7
abundance: .
j_gene: TRBJ2-1
d_gene: .
CDR3aa: CASSAGVRDYNEQFF
CDR3nt: TGTGCTAGCAGCGCAGGGGTCCGCGACTACAATGAGCAGTTCTTC

v_gene: TRBV5-1
abundance: .
j_gene: TRBJ2-1
d_gene: .
CDR3aa: CASSPGTEDNEQFF
CDR3nt: TGCGCCAGCAGCCCCGGGACCGAAGACAATGAGCAGTTCTTC

v_gene: TRBV19
abundance: .
j_gene: TRBJ2-5
d_gene: TRBD2
CDR3aa: CASTQTSGSSETQYF
CDR3nt: TGTGCCAGTACCCAAACTAGCGGGAGCTCTGAGACCCAGTACTTC

v_gene: TRBV9
abundance: .
j_gene: TRBJ2-7
d_gene: .
CDR3aa: CASSVGNSGTYEQYF
CDR3nt: TGTGCCAGCAGCGTAGGTAATAGCGGTACCTACGAGCAGTACTTC

v_gene: TRBV19
abundance: .
j_gene: TRBJ2-1
d_gene: TRBD2
CDR3aa: CASSEPGLAYNEQFF
CDR3nt: TGTGCCAGTAGTGAACCGGGACTAGCCTACAATGAGCAGTTCTTC

v_gene: TRBV7-2
abundance: once
j_gene: TRBJ2-1
d_gene: .
CDR3aa: CASSSPWRTYNEQFF
CDR3nt: TGTGCCAGCAGCTCTCCGTGGAGGACCTACAATGAGCAGTTCTTC

v_gene: TRBV6-5
abundance: .
j_gene: TRBJ2-7
d_gene: .
CDR3aa: CASSGRRTQYF
CDR3nt: TGTGCCAGCAGCGGGCGGCGGACGCAGTACTTC

v_gene: TRBV5-1
abundance: .
j_gene: TRBJ2-3
d_gene: .
CDR3aa: CASSPGQGSDTQYF
CDR3nt: TGCGCCAGCAGCCCCGGGCAGGGGTCAGATACGCAGTATTTT

v_gene: TRBV27
abundance: .
j_gene: TRBJ2-3
d_gene: .
CDR3aa: CASSLSRSPPAQYF
CDR3nt: TGTGCCAGCAGTTTATCGAGGTCCCCCCCAGCGCAGTATTTT

v_gene: TRBV5-4
abundance: .
j_gene: TRBJ2-5
d_gene: .
CDR3aa: CASSGRGGPQETQYF
CDR3nt: TGTGCCAGCAGCGGACGTGGGGGTCCCCAAGAGACCCAGTACTTC

v_gene: TRBV30
abundance: .
j_gene: TRBJ2-7
d_gene: TRBD1
CDR3aa: CACKQGASYEQYF
CDR3nt: TGTGCCTGCAAACAGGGGGCGAGCTACGAGCAGTACTTC

v_gene: TRBV29-1
abundance: .
j_gene: TRBJ2-3
d_gene: TRBD1
CDR3aa: CSVEMGQGTDTQYF
CDR3nt: TGCAGCGTTGAAATGGGACAGGGCACAGATACGCAGTATTTT

v_gene: TRBV6-1
abundance: .
j_gene: TRBJ2-3
d_gene: .
CDR3aa: CANSGRGTDTQYF
CDR3nt: TGTGCCAACAGCGGCCGGGGAACAGATACGCAGTATTTT

v_gene: TRBV29-1
abundance: .
j_gene: TRBJ1-2
d_gene: .
CDR3aa: CSVVKGPNYGYTF
CDR3nt: TGCAGCGTTGTCAAGGGCCCTAACTATGGCTACACCTTC

v_gene: TRBV30
abundance: .
j_gene: TRBJ2-7
d_gene: TRBD1
CDR3aa: CAWTWRQGFYEQYF
CDR3nt: TGTGCCTGGACTTGGAGACAGGGGTTCTACGAGCAGTACTTC

v_gene: TRBV6-5
abundance: .
j_gene: TRBJ1-2
d_gene: .
CDR3aa: CASSYTSQGVGNGYTF
CDR3nt: TGTGCCAGCAGTTACACCAGTCAGGGAGTGGGGAATGGCTACACCTTC

v_gene: TRBV28
abundance: .
j_gene: TRBJ2-7
d_gene: .
CDR3aa: CASSLSQTYEQYF
CDR3nt: TGTGCCAGCAGTTTAAGTCAGACCTACGAGCAGTACTTC

v_gene: TRBV28
abundance: .
j_gene: TRBJ2-7
d_gene: TRBD2
CDR3aa: CASRRTSGTNEQYF
CDR3nt: TGTGCCAGCAGACGGACTAGCGGGACAAACGAGCAGTACTTC

v_gene: TRBV6-1
abundance: .
j_gene: TRBJ1-1
d_gene: .
CDR3aa: CASSELPDSYEAFF
CDR3nt: TGTGCCAGCAGTGAACTTCCAGATAGCTATGAAGCTTTCTTT

v_gene: TRBV18
abundance: .
j_gene: TRBJ2-3
d_gene: TRBD1
CDR3aa: CASSAGTGGTDTQYF
CDR3nt: TGTGCCAGCTCGGCCGGGACAGGGGGGACAGATACGCAGTATTTT

v_gene: TRBV7-3
abundance: .
j_gene: TRBJ2-2
d_gene: TRBD1
CDR3aa: CASRLDRERPGELFF
CDR3nt: TGTGCCAGCAGATTAGACAGGGAACGACCCGGGGAGCTGTTTTTT

v_gene: TRBV6-1
abundance: .
j_gene: TRBJ1-6
d_gene: TRBD1
CDR3aa: CATGDRGNNSPLHF
CDR3nt: TGTGCCACCGGGGACAGGGGGAATAATTCACCCCTCCACTTT

v_gene: TRBV5-1
abundance: .
j_gene: TRBJ2-7
d_gene: TRBD1
CDR3aa: CASSPQGQGARHEQYF
CDR3nt: TGCGCCAGCAGCCCCCAAGGACAGGGGGCGCGCCACGAGCAGTACTTC

v_gene: TRBV19
abundance: .
j_gene: TRBJ2-1
d_gene: TRBD2
CDR3aa: CASSISLAGGLSYEQFF
CDR3nt: TGTGCCAGTAGTATTAGCCTAGCGGGAGGCCTAAGCTATGAGCAGTTCTTC

v_gene: TRBV27
abundance: .
j_gene: TRBJ1-2
d_gene: TRBD1
CDR3aa: CASGTGQGASNYGYTF
CDR3nt: TGTGCCAGCGGAACGGGACAGGGGGCTAGTAACTATGGCTACACCTTC

v_gene: TRBV6-1
abundance: .
j_gene: TRBJ2-3
d_gene: .
CDR3aa: CASGAGVTDTQYF
CDR3nt: TGTGCCAGCGGGGCAGGGGTAACAGATACGCAGTATTTT

v_gene: TRBV5-1
abundance: .
j_gene: TRBJ1-4
d_gene: .
CDR3aa: CASSSGTTGEKLFF
CDR3nt: TGCGCCAGCAGCTCCGGGACGACGGGGGAAAAACTGTTTTTT

v_gene: TRBV9
abundance: .
j_gene: TRBJ2-5
d_gene: TRBD1
CDR3aa: CASSVGGQQETQYF
CDR3nt: TGTGCCAGCAGCGTAGGGGGACAGCAAGAGACCCAGTACTTC